The 17 T cell receptor beta chains presented below share a single source sample, sequenced in a study of blood T cell repertoires in COVID-19. Data came from immunoSEQ multiplex PCR; TCRdb stores just in-frame clones and leaves some out. The repertoire holds under 80,000 clones, with roughly 92% as singletons. Material for sequencing was peripheral blood. These receptors were taken from a human donor in a cohort sampled during active COVID-19.

The gene calls are TRBV28 and TRBJ2-3; possibly TRBD2 for D (6 bases). The CDR3 extends over 21 amino acids. Germline V gene data show CDR1 as MDHEN and CDR2 as SYDVKM. Trimming left V 6 bases short and J 2 bases short, with 33 bases between. As DNA, the CDR3 is TGTGCCAGCAGCGGGCGTTACGGACTGCGGGGACTCATCCGACTCACAGATACGCAGTATTTT. The encoded protein is CASSGRYGLRGLIRLTDTQYF. Variable domain in full (rest from reference TRBV28 and TRBJ2-3): DVKVTQSSRYLVKRTGEKVFLECVQDMDHENMFWYRQDPGLGLRLIYFSYDVKMKEKGDIPEGYSVSREKKERFSLILESASTNQTSMYLCASSGRYGLRGLIRLTDTQYFGPGTRLTVL.

The chain joins TRBV30 to TRBJ2-1; 10 bases line up with TRBD2. The CDR3 runs 16 residues. With 4 bases clipped from V and 2 bases from J, the junction kept 8 bases outside the gene matches. CDR1 and CDR2 from the germline V gene are GTSNPN and SVGIG (reference sequence). CDR3 DNA: TGTGCCTGGACCGAATTAGCGGGAGGCCCCTACAATGAGCAGTTCTTC. As protein: CAWTELAGGPYNEQFF.

The rearrangement uses TRBV6-2 or TRBV6-3 and TRBJ2-5; TRBD2 matches at 7 bases. The germline V gene has CDR1 MNHEY and CDR2 SVGEGT. V dropped 5 bases and J dropped 5; count of bases not matched to a gene: 23. The CDR3 is made up of 19 amino acids. CDR3 coding DNA: TGTGCCAGCAGTCCCCCCGGCATTAGGACTAGGGAGGGTCGGGAGACCCAGTACTTC. Its protein is CASSPPGIRTREGRETQYF.

This clone appeared once. The V call is TRBV28, the J call TRBJ1-1, with D uncertain. The CDR3 extends over 18 amino acids. The V gene's germline CDR1 is MDHEN and CDR2 SYDVKM. V was shortened by 6 bases and J by 1 base, with 24 bases between the two germline ends. The CDR3 nucleotides are TGTGCCAGCAGCCAACTCGAGGTTGGGTCCGGTGGGAACACTGAAGCTTTCTTT. It encodes CASSQLEVGSGGNTEAFF.

The V call is TRBV30, the J call TRBJ2-3, with 8 bases matching TRBD2. The CDR3 is made up of 19 amino acids. Losses at the gene ends were 0 bases for V and 1 base for J; bases not matched to a gene: 15. Germline V gene data show CDR1 as GTSNPN and CDR2 as SVGIG (reference sequence). The CDR3 reads CAWSVLFSGGRLGTDTQYF. The CDR3 region has the DNA TGTGCCTGGAGTGTACTTTTCTCTGGCGGGAGGTTAGGCACAGATACGCAGTATTTT.

This clone occurred a few times. J is TRBJ2-7 and V is TRBV6-1; D is unclear. With 2 bases removed from V and 5 bases from J, the gap between germline ends came to 7 bases. The CDR3 length is 12 residues. Germline-derived CDR1 and CDR2 are MNHNS and SASEGT. DNA for the CDR3: TGTGCCAGCAGTGAATATCAGGACGAGCAGTACTTC. This encodes CASSEYQDEQYF.

In this sample, this clone turned up once. The chain is built from TRBV19 and TRBJ2-6, with TRBD2 matching 7 bases. V trimming: 3 bases; J trimming: 8 bases; junction bases outside the gene matches: 1. Germline V CDR1 and CDR2: LNHDA, SQIVND (reference sequence). This CDR3 is built from 13 residues. CDR3 amino acids: CASSMGGSNVLTF. CDR3 DNA sequence: TGTGCCAGTAGTATGGGAGGGTCCAACGTCCTGACTTTC. The variable domain in full, completed from reference TRBV19 and TRBJ2-6, reads DGGITQSPKYLFRKEGQNVTLSCEQNLNHDAMYWYRQDPGQGLRLIYYSQIVNDFQKGDIAEGYSVSREKKESFPLTVTSAQKNPTAFYLCASSMGGSNVLTFGAGSRLTVL.

J is TRBJ1-2 and V is TRBV28, with 8 bases fitting TRBD1. V gave up 8 bases and J gave up 8 bases; unmatched junction bases: 1. Germline CDR1 is MDHEN and CDR2 is SYDVKM. This CDR3 contains 10 residues. Here the CDR3 DNA reads TGTGCCAGCCAGGGGGCAGGCTACACCTTC. Translating gives CASQGAGYTF.

The V and J genes are TRBV6-5 and TRBJ1-6; TRBD1 is a possible D gene (5 bases). The CDR3 has 13 residues. Germline loops: CDR1 MNHEY, CDR2 SVGAGI. Trimming removed 2 bases from V and 13 bases from J, with 12 bases in between. The CDR3 coding sequence is TGTGCCAGCAGTTACGGGGCCAACCGGCCCCTCCACTTT. It codes for CASSYGANRPLHF.

V usage is TRBV5-5 and J usage is TRBJ2-3; TRBD1 matches at 7 bases. V shed 4 bases, J shed 2 bases, and the junction held 10 bases outside the gene matches. Germline lookup yields CDR1 SGHKS and CDR2 YYEKEE (reference sequence). CDR3 length: 16 residues. CDR3 DNA sequence: TGTGCCAGCAGCCTAGGGACAGAGGAAAACACAGATACGCAGTATTTT. Translated: CASSLGTEENTDTQYF.

This rearrangement joins TRBV7-8 to TRBJ2-7, with 7 positions matching TRBD1. Germline V gene lookup returns CDR1 SGHVS and CDR2 FQNEAQ. The CDR3 sequence is 14 residues long. The junction had 10 bases not matched to a gene; V was cut back by 5 bases and J by 6 bases. In DNA, the CDR3 is TGTGCCAGCAGCCGGGACACAGGGGCAGTCGAGCAGTACTTC. Translated: CASSRDTGAVEQYF. The full variable domain, its missing parts supplied by reference TRBV7-8 and TRBJ2-7, is GAGVSQSPRYKVAKRGQDVALRCDPISGHVSLFWYQQALGQGPEFLTYFQNEAQLDKSGLPSDRFFAERPEGSVSTLKIQRTQQEDSAVYLCASSRDTGAVEQYFGPGTRLTVT.

Notes on this clone: In the same sample, other DNA sequences code for this CDR3. This chain joins TRBV28 and TRBJ1-5, with D tentatively TRBD1 (6 bases). The CDR3 has 17 amino acids. V dropped 7 bases and J dropped 2 bases, with 21 bases sitting between them. Germline V gene sequence: CDR1 MDHEN, CDR2 SYDVKM. The CDR3 DNA sequence: TGTGCCAGCATCATAGGGGGGGCCAACGGGGGCAATCAGCCCCAGCATTTT. This encodes CASIIGGANGGNQPQHF.

V usage is TRBV6-5 and J usage is TRBJ2-7; 8 bases map to TRBD1. The CDR3 has 14 amino acids. Germline V gene sequence: CDR1 MNHEY, CDR2 SVGAGI. Unmatched junction bases numbered 9, after V lost 7 bases and J lost 4 bases. The CDR3 DNA sequence: TGTGCCAGCATTTTCACAGGGGGGTCGTACGAGCAGTACTTC. Protein: CASIFTGGSYEQYF.

In nucleotides, the CDR3 is TGTGCCAGCAGCCGCCAGGGCGGGAGAGGCTACGAGCAGTACTTC. Its translation is CASSRQGGRGYEQYF. This chain connects TRBV7-9 to TRBJ2-7; 7 nucleotides agree with TRBD2. Germline-derived CDR1 and CDR2 are SEHNR and FQNEAQ (reference sequence). This CDR3 is 15 amino acids long. V was clipped by 5 bases and J by 3 bases; unmatched bases: 10.

This chain uses TRBV19 with TRBJ1-3; possibly TRBD1 for D (5 bases). Germline assignment: CDR1 LNHDA and CDR2 SQIVND (reference sequence). CDR3 length: 14 residues. Trimming removed 6 bases from V and 4 bases from J, with 13 bases in between. The CDR3: CASSTHRTGNTIYF. DNA for the CDR3: TGTGCCAGTAGCACTCATAGGACAGGAAACACCATATATTTT. The entire variable domain, with the rest obtained from reference TRBV19 and TRBJ1-3, is as follows: DGGITQSPKYLFRKEGQNVTLSCEQNLNHDAMYWYRQDPGQGLRLIYYSQIVNDFQKGDIAEGYSVSREKKESFPLTVTSAQKNPTAFYLCASSTHRTGNTIYFGEGSWLTVV.

The chain carries TRBV18 and TRBJ2-7; 16 nucleotides align to TRBD2. This CDR3 region has 17 residues. Germline CDR1 and CDR2: KGHSH and LQKENI. With V trimmed by 3 bases and J by 2 bases, 4 bases remained unmatched. CDR3 sequence: CASSPGLAGGGAYEQYF. CDR3 bases: TGTGCCAGCTCACCGGGACTAGCGGGGGGGGGAGCCTACGAGCAGTACTTC.

The chain joins TRBV28 to TRBJ2-7, with D possibly matching TRBD2 (5 bases). Per the germline V gene, CDR1 is MDHEN and CDR2 is SYDVKM. Trimming left V 5 bases short and J 12 bases short, with 20 bases between. The CDR3 runs to 13 residues. The CDR3 coding sequence is TGTGCCAGCAGTCCAAACGGGGTCCCTACTTGGTACTTC. Protein sequence: CASSPNGVPTWYF.